A single sample is the source of the 20 T cell receptor beta chains below, sequenced in a study of cytotoxic CD8 clonotypes in ibrutinib-treated CLL. Repertoires were generated with immunoSEQ multiplex PCR, while TCRdb's copy carries only in-frame clones and drops some. The sample contains approximately 280,000 clones, 65% to 85% of which appear only once. Specimen: PBMCs, collected at disease progression, from a patient treated with ibrutinib. These receptors all come from a human donor with chronic lymphocytic leukemia.

The chain combines TRBV7-6 with TRBJ1-1; 8 nucleotides line up with TRBD1. The CDR3 runs 14 residues. Germline CDR1 reads SGHVS; CDR2 reads FNYEAQ. The trim removed 2 bases at V and 3 bases at J, leaving 2 bases unmatched. The CDR3 DNA reads TGTGCCAGCAGCTTAACAGGGGGGTACACTGAAGCTTTCTTT. This codes for CASSLTGGYTEAFF.

The chain recombines TRBV7-2 with TRBJ1-2; D gene ambiguous. The CDR3 loop spans 12 amino acids. The V gene's germline CDR1 is SGHTA and CDR2 FQGNSA. Trimming shortened V by 5 bases and J by 7 bases, and 11 bases separated the two germline ends. This CDR3 is CASSPGPGGYTF. The CDR3 DNA follows: TGTGCCAGCAGCCCAGGACCGGGTGGCTACACCTTC.

The V call is TRBV28, the J call TRBJ2-2, with 9 bases matching TRBD1. In germline, CDR1 is MDHEN, CDR2 SYDVKM. The CDR3 has 15 residues. The J segment lost 4 bases and the V segment lost 6 bases, leaving 6 bases of the junction unmatched. CDR3 nucleotide sequence: TGTGCCAGCAGCTCGACAGGGGGAGGCACCGGGGAGCTGTTTTTT. It specifies CASSSTGGGTGELFF. The variable domain in full, with the rest retrieved from reference TRBV28 and TRBJ2-2, is DVKVTQSSRYLVKRTGEKVFLECVQDMDHENMFWYRQDPGLGLRLIYFSYDVKMKEKGDIPEGYSVSREKKERFSLILESASTNQTSMYLCASSSTGGGTGELFFGEGSRLTVL.

V is TRBV29-1 and J is TRBJ1-2; D is undetermined. Germline-derived CDR1 and CDR2 are SQVTM and ANQGSEA. The V end was cut by 7 bases, the J end by 0 bases, with 12 bases between. This CDR3 has 13 residues. In nucleotides, the CDR3 is TGCAGCGCTAGGACGGACCCTAACTATGGCTACACCTTC. Translation: CSARTDPNYGYTF. Drawing the rest from reference TRBV29-1 and TRBJ1-2, the complete variable domain is SAVISQKPSRDICQRGTSLTIQCQVDSQVTMMFWYRQQPGQSLTLIATANQGSEATYESGFVIDKFPISRPNLTFSTLTVSNMSPEDSSIYLCSARTDPNYGYTFGSGTRLTVV.

In its sample, this clone was seen a few times. V gene TRBV10-3 combines with J gene TRBJ1-3; D perhaps matches TRBD1 (5 bases). Trimming cost V 0 bases and J 4 bases, with 10 bases left between them. Germline assignment: CDR1 ENHRY and CDR2 SYGVKD. This CDR3 has 15 residues. CDR3 amino acids: CAISESRVGGNTIYF. Written as DNA, the CDR3 is TGTGCCATCAGTGAGTCCAGGGTGGGAGGAAACACCATATATTTT.

The chain links TRBV29-1 to TRBJ2-7; a weak D match, TRBD2 (6 bases). The V gene lost 5 bases and the J gene lost 3 bases, with 14 bases spanning the gap. CDR3 size: 13 residues. Germline V gives CDR1 SQVTM, CDR2 ANQGSEA. In DNA form, the CDR3 reads TGCAGCGTTACCGGAGGGAGAAGCTACGAGCAGTACTTC. Its protein product is CSVTGGRSYEQYF.

The J gene is TRBJ2-1, the V gene TRBV9, with TRBD2 matching over 10 bases. Trimming removed 4 bases from V and 2 bases from J; junction bases left unmatched: 3. Germline V CDR1 and CDR2: SGDLS, YYNGEE. The CDR3 loop spans 15 amino acids. The CDR3 nucleotides are TGTGCCAGCAGCCTAGCGGGAGCCCCCTACAATGAGCAGTTCTTC. Residues: CASSLAGAPYNEQFF.

This chain uses TRBV9 with TRBJ2-3, with 10 nucleotides matching TRBD1. V was pared by 0 bases and J by 4 bases, with 2 bases of the junction left unmatched. The CDR3 is 15 amino acids. Germline V gene lookup returns CDR1 SGDLS and CDR2 YYNGEE. The CDR3 reads CASSVVDRGADTQYF. CDR3 DNA: TGTGCCAGCAGCGTAGTGGACAGGGGGGCAGATACGCAGTATTTT.

The chain joins TRBV19 to TRBJ1-1; tentative D call: TRBD1 (5 bases). CDR1 is LNHDA, CDR2 SQIVND, per germline (reference sequence). Deletions cut 7 bases from V and 4 bases from J, with 13 bases between. CDR3 length equals 13 residues. CDR3 bases: TGTGCCAGTAACCAGGGAAGATTCACTGAAGCTTTCTTT. Translated, it gives CASNQGRFTEAFF.

This chain joins TRBV19 and TRBJ2-2; D call uncertain. The V end lost 3 bases, the J end lost 6 bases, and 5 bases lay between the germline ends. This CDR3 has 12 amino acids. The V gene's germline CDR1 is LNHDA and CDR2 SQIVND (reference sequence). The CDR3 loop is CASSIRSGELFF. CDR3 DNA: TGTGCCAGTAGTATCCGTTCCGGGGAGCTGTTTTTT.

This chain links TRBV2 with TRBJ2-2; weak D call: TRBD2 (7 bases). CDR1 SNHLY and CDR2 FYNNEI come from the germline V gene. CDR3 length equals 14 residues. The germline V and J ends were trimmed by 7 bases and 4 bases, with 13 bases remaining between them. This CDR3 is CASKAGAGTGELFF. The DNA for the CDR3 is TGTGCCAGCAAGGCGGGGGCAGGCACCGGGGAGCTGTTTTTT.

V gene TRBV9 combines with J gene TRBJ1-4, with no clear D. Per the germline V gene, CDR1 is SGDLS and CDR2 is YYNGEE. V was trimmed by 0 bases and J by 4 bases, leaving 10 bases between them. This CDR3 has 15 amino acids. In DNA form, the CDR3 reads TGTGCCAGCAGCGTAGATACAGCCCTTAATGAAAAACTGTTTTTT. Residues: CASSVDTALNEKLFF.

This chain uses TRBV7-8 with TRBJ2-7; the D gene is possibly TRBD1 (5 bases). V was pared by 7 bases and J by 2 bases, with 18 bases between. The length of the CDR3 is 15 residues. CDR1 is SGHVS, CDR2 FQNEAQ, per germline. This CDR3 reads CASTIGATPTYEQYF. CDR3 bases: TGTGCCAGCACTATAGGGGCGACACCTACCTACGAGCAGTACTTC.

On this clone itself: This sample includes further DNA sequences coding for the same CDR3. The rearrangement links TRBV7-2 to TRBJ2-5; D unresolved. This CDR3 spans 11 amino acids. Germline values: CDR1 SGHTA, CDR2 FQGNSA. The V end was cut by 3 bases, the J end by 5 bases, with 4 bases between. The DNA of the CDR3 is TGTGCCAGCAGCTTTTCTGAGACCCAGTACTTC. It translates to CASSFSETQYF.

The rearrangement links TRBV10-3 to TRBJ1-4; D gene uncertain. Trimming cost V 10 bases and J 4 bases, with 13 bases left between them. Germline assignment: CDR1 ENHRY and CDR2 SYGVKD. The CDR3 has 13 residues. The CDR3 DNA follows: TGTGCCACGTCGGCCGGGGTTAATGAAAAACTGTTTTTT. Translated: CATSAGVNEKLFF.

This clone was found once. The chain joins TRBV27 to TRBJ2-2; 7 bases line up with TRBD2. Germline CDR1 MNHEY, CDR2 SMNVEV (reference sequence). The V gene end was trimmed by 7 bases and the J gene end by 2 bases; junction bases not matched to a gene: 13. CDR3 length equals 17 residues. CDR3 DNA: TGTGCCAGCACCCATCTAGGGAGGGGCCCTAACACCGGGGAGCTGTTTTTT. Its protein is CASTHLGRGPNTGELFF.

This chain uses TRBV11-2 with TRBJ2-3; TRBD2 is a possible D gene (7 bases). Looked up from germline, CDR1 is SGHAT and CDR2 is FQNNGV. With 5 bases removed from V and 4 bases from J, the gap between germline ends came to 13 bases. The CDR3 loop spans 14 amino acids. This chain's CDR3 is CASSRGGASDTQYF. CDR3 DNA: TGTGCCAGCAGCAGAGGGGGGGCCTCAGATACGCAGTATTTT.

The V gene is TRBV19, the J gene TRBJ2-5, with 12 bases fitting TRBD1. The CDR3 is 21 amino acids. The V and J ends lost 1 base and 2 bases, in that order; junction bases with no gene match: 17. From germline, CDR1 is LNHDA and CDR2 SQIVND (reference sequence). CDR3: CASSIGPRPGTGGLIQETQYF. The CDR3 bases are TGTGCCAGTAGTATAGGTCCCCGGCCCGGGACAGGGGGCCTCATTCAAGAGACCCAGTACTTC.

This clone was seen more than once but under ten times. This chain's CDR3 is CASRPALFGEGSGANVLTF. CDR3 coding DNA: TGTGCCAGCAGGCCCGCCCTATTCGGGGAAGGCTCTGGGGCCAACGTCCTGACTTTC. J is TRBJ2-6 and V is TRBV7-9; possible D gene TRBD2, 5 bases. Germline CDR1 SEHNR, CDR2 FQNEAQ (reference sequence). The V end lost 6 bases, the J end lost 0 bases, and 21 bases lay between the germline ends. The CDR3 totals 19 residues.

The chain uses TRBV9 and TRBJ2-7, with 9 bases aligning to TRBD2. Germline CDR1 is SGDLS and CDR2 is YYNGEE. This CDR3 contains 15 residues. V was pared by 4 bases and J by 4 bases, with 9 bases of the junction left unmatched. The CDR3 sequence is CASSPQLAGPYEQYF. The CDR3 DNA sequence: TGTGCCAGCAGCCCACAACTAGCGGGCCCTTACGAGCAGTACTTC.